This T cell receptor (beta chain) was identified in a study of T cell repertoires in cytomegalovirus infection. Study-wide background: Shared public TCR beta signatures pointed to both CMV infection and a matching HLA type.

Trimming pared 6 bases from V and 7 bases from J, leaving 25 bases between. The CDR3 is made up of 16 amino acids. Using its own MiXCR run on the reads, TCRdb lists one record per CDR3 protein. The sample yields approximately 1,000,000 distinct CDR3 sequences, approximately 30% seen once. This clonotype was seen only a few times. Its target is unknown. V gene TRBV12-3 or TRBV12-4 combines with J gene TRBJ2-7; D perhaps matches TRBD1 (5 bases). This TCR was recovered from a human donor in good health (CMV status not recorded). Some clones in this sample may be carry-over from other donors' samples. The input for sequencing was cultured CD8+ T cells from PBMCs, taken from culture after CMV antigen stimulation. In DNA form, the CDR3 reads TGTGCCAGCAGCCCCCTAGGTTTGGGGCGGCCTGGAGAGCAGTACTTC. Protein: CASSPLGLGRPGEQYF.